The clone carrying this TCR beta chain was counted ten times or more. Antigen specificity is unknown. Using RNA transcripts, the TCR beta CDR3 regions were amplified. HTBI primers were employed in first-round RT-PCR, then a second-round multiplex PCR followed. From the multiplex PCR reads, TCRdb called clonotypes with MiXCR, one entry per CDR3 protein. This sample yields about 1.2 million distinct CDR3 sequences, of which about two fifths are seen a single time; around 10% belongs to the top ten. V lost 1 base to trimming and J lost 4 bases, with 5 bases between them. Germline lookup yields CDR1 LGHNA and CDR2 YSLEER. This CDR3 spans 14 amino acids. These data originate in a study of Graves' ophthalmopathy and Graves' hyperthyroidism. Regarding the study as a whole: Stable hyperthyroidism and ophthalmopathy were told apart by a 13-signature model, which achieved around 90% sensitivity and approximately 82% specificity. Forecasting of ophthalmopathy progression by the model achieved 60% to 71% sensitivity and 72% to 75% specificity.

Sequenced sample: peripheral blood or thyroid tissue (not recorded which). This TCR derives from an adult man with Graves' hyperthyroidism. The rearrangement links TRBV4-3 to TRBJ1-6; no clear D. The CDR3 loop reads CASSQVGYNSPLHF. In DNA, the CDR3 is TGCGCCAGCAGCCAAGTGGGGTATAATTCACCCCTCCACTTT.